These 23 T cell receptor beta chains were sequenced from one sample in a study of blood T cell repertoires in COVID-19 (dated by TCRdb to about 2020). The library came from the immunoSEQ multiplex PCR assay. The table was pulled from immuneACCESS by TCRdb, which kept in-frame rearrangements only. Such tables lose some clones; where checked, under half of the loss comes from unresolved V genes, and the rest has no known cause. The sample table shows more than 100,000 clones, and 60% to 85% are seen once. The ten largest clones capture about 2.5% of the sample. The sequenced material came from peripheral blood. Every receptor here comes from a man between 65 and 85 years old with acute or convalescent COVID-19.

The rearrangement joins TRBV5-1 to TRBJ2-3; TRBD2 is a possible D gene (6 bases). This CDR3 contains 14 residues. V was clipped by 0 bases and J by 8 bases, with 13 bases between them. Per the germline V gene, CDR1 is SGHRS and CDR2 is YFSETQ. In DNA form, the CDR3 reads TGCGCCAGCAGCTTGGCCGAATGGGGAGGTACGCAGTATTTT. Translation gives CASSLAEWGGTQYF.

The V gene is TRBV12-3 or TRBV12-4, the J gene TRBJ2-1, with a weak D call TRBD2 (5 bases). Deletions cut 5 bases from V and 12 bases from J, with 11 bases between. CDR3 size: 11 residues. Here the CDR3 reads CASSPGNTQFF. The CDR3, as DNA: TGTGCCAGCAGTCCGGGGAATACGCAGTTCTTC.

The rearrangement joins TRBV5-1 to TRBJ2-2; 8 bases align to TRBD2. With 4 bases clipped from V and 1 base from J, the junction kept 3 bases outside the gene matches. CDR1 is SGHRS and CDR2 is YFSETQ in the germline V gene. There are 15 residues in the CDR3. The CDR3 region is CASSAAGGNTGELFF. The CDR3 nucleotides read TGCGCCAGCAGCGCCGCGGGGGGGAACACCGGGGAGCTGTTTTTT.

The chain recombines TRBV7-2 with TRBJ1-2; D possibly corresponds to TRBD1 (6 bases). Trimming left V 6 bases short and J 5 bases short, with 13 bases between. Germline CDR1 is SGHTA and CDR2 is FQGNSA. The CDR3 contains 13 residues. In DNA form, the CDR3 reads TGTGCCAGCAGTCAGACAGGTGGATATGGCTACACCTTC. Translated, it gives CASSQTGGYGYTF.

This chain connects TRBV5-1 to TRBJ2-2; D remains unclear. The CDR3 extends over 14 amino acids. Trimming stripped 4 bases from V and 6 bases from J, with 13 bases between. Germline CDR1 is SGHRS and CDR2 is YFSETQ. The CDR3 protein is CASSPSSRSGELFF. The CDR3 DNA sequence: TGCGCCAGCAGCCCTTCCTCCCGGTCCGGGGAGCTGTTTTTT.

V usage is TRBV25-1 and J usage is TRBJ1-1; D may be TRBD1 (5 bases). Trimming shortened V by 0 bases and J by 3 bases, and 8 bases separated the two germline ends. Per germline, CDR1 MGHDK and CDR2 SYGVNS. The CDR3 has 14 residues. The CDR3 DNA follows: TGTGCCAGCAGTGAATATGGCAGGGACACTGAAGCTTTCTTT. This translates into CASSEYGRDTEAFF. The variable domain in full, completed from reference TRBV25-1 and TRBJ1-1, reads EADIYQTPRYLVIGTGKKITLECSQTMGHDKMYWYQQDPGMELHLIHYSYGVNSTEKGDLSSESTVSRIRTEHFPLTLESARPSHTSQYLCASSEYGRDTEAFFGQGTRLTVV.

This clone has just a few counts. The chain is built from TRBV28 and TRBJ1-2, with 7 bases identical to TRBD1. The CDR3 sequence is 13 residues long. Trimming at V came to 6 bases and at J to 2 bases, leaving 3 bases not matched to a gene. Germline V gene sequence: CDR1 MDHEN, CDR2 SYDVKM. The DNA of the CDR3 is TGTGCCAGCAGGGGGACAGAGAACTATGGCTACACCTTC. This codes for CASRGTENYGYTF.

This chain connects TRBV7-2 to TRBJ2-7, with 7 positions matching TRBD2. The J segment lost 2 bases and the V segment lost 2 bases, leaving 6 bases of the junction unmatched. Germline assignment: CDR1 SGHTA and CDR2 FQGNSA. The CDR3 sequence is 15 residues long. CDR3 DNA: TGTGCCAGCAGCTTAAGTTCTGCGGGAGCCTACGAGCAGTACTTC. This encodes CASSLSSAGAYEQYF.

The rearrangement links TRBV18 to TRBJ2-2, with D possibly matching TRBD2 (5 bases). Germline CDR1 is KGHSH and CDR2 is LQKENI. V was pared by 3 bases and J by 2 bases, with 7 bases between. The CDR3 has 14 amino acids. CDR3 loop: CASSPGVNTGELFF. The CDR3 nucleotides read TGTGCCAGCTCACCCGGGGTCAACACCGGGGAGCTGTTTTTT. The entire variable domain, with the rest obtained from reference TRBV18 and TRBJ2-2, is as follows: NAGVMQNPRHLVRRRGQEARLRCSPMKGHSHVYWYRQLPEEGLKFMVYLQKENIIDESGMPKERFSAEFPKEGPSILRIQQVVRGDSAAYFCASSPGVNTGELFFGEGSRLTVL.

The chain combines TRBV4-1 with TRBJ2-2, with TRBD2 matching over 9 bases. Germline V gene sequence: CDR1 MGHRA, CDR2 YSYEKL. This CDR3 has 18 amino acids. Trimming removed 6 bases from V and 5 bases from J; junction bases left unmatched: 16. The CDR3 DNA reads TGCGCCAGCAGATTCACCTCCGGCGGGGGGGCTGGGACCGGGGAGCTGTTTTTT. Residues: CASRFTSGGGAGTGELFF.

The chain employs TRBV7-8 and TRBJ1-6, with D perhaps matching TRBD1 (6 bases). Germline CDR1 is SGHVS and CDR2 is FQNEAQ. The CDR3 is 15 amino acids. Trimming cost V 5 bases and J 10 bases, with 18 bases left between them. The CDR3 protein is CASSPEPGQWSPLHF. In nucleotides, the CDR3 is TGTGCCAGCAGCCCAGAACCGGGACAATGGTCACCCCTCCACTTT.

This chain uses TRBV6-2 or TRBV6-3 with TRBJ2-7, with no clear D. The CDR3 contains 12 residues. CDR1 is MNHEY and CDR2 is SVGEGT in the germline V gene. V was trimmed by 2 bases and J by 6 bases, leaving 8 bases between them. The CDR3 here is CASSYARSEQYF. CDR3 in DNA: TGTGCCAGCAGTTACGCGAGGAGCGAGCAGTACTTC.

V and J are TRBV18 and TRBJ1-4; the D is unclear. Germline CDR1 KGHSH, CDR2 LQKENI. The CDR3 totals 12 residues. Trimming shortened V by 4 bases and J by 13 bases, and 13 bases separated the two germline ends. CDR3 sequence (DNA): TGTGCCAGCTCACTCAGCGGTGATATACTGTTTTTT. This sequence encodes CASSLSGDILFF.

The V and J genes are TRBV9 and TRBJ2-1; 8 nucleotides line up with TRBD2. Germline CDR1 and CDR2: SGDLS and YYNGEE. V gave up 2 bases and J gave up 7 bases; unmatched junction bases: 11. This CDR3 has 16 amino acids. CDR3 DNA: TGTGCCAGCAGCGTTGGTGAGGGGGGCGGGAGGAATGAGCAGTTCTTC. Amino acid sequence: CASSVGEGGGRNEQFF.

This chain links TRBV25-1 with TRBJ1-3, with 7 bases aligning to TRBD1. This CDR3 region has 14 residues. CDR1 and CDR2 (germline): MGHDK, SYGVNS. V was pared by 4 bases and J by 1 base, with 1 base of the junction left unmatched. The CDR3 here is CASSGRGSGNTIYF. The CDR3 nucleotides are TGTGCCAGCAGTGGCAGGGGGTCTGGAAACACCATATATTTT.

The chain employs TRBV5-1 and TRBJ2-5; 8 nucleotides line up with TRBD1. The CDR3 spans 13 residues. The germline V gene has CDR1 SGHRS and CDR2 YFSETQ. Trimming took 4 bases from V and 6 from J; bases not matched to a gene: 5. CDR3 DNA: TGCGCCAGCAGCGTGGACAGGGAACAGACCCAGTACTTC. Amino acid sequence: CASSVDREQTQYF.

V usage is TRBV5-1 and J usage is TRBJ2-1; D is perhaps TRBD2 (6 bases). Deletions cut 5 bases from V and 0 bases from J, with 12 bases between. The germline V gene encodes CDR1 SGHRS and CDR2 YFSETQ. There are 15 residues in the CDR3. The CDR3 DNA sequence: TGCGCCAGCAGTGGGACTGACTTCTCCTACAATGAGCAGTTCTTC. It specifies CASSGTDFSYNEQFF. The whole variable domain, filled in from reference TRBV5-1 and TRBJ2-1, reads KAGVTQTPRYLIKTRGQQVTLSCSPISGHRSVSWYQQTPGQGLQFLFEYFSETQRNKGNFPGRFSGRQFSNSRSEMNVSTLELGDSALYLCASSGTDFSYNEQFFGPGTRLTVL.

This chain joins TRBV12-5 and TRBJ2-3; 9 positions match TRBD2. The V gene end was trimmed by 1 base and the J gene end by 0 bases; junction bases not matched to a gene: 2. Germline loops: CDR1 LGHNT, CDR2 FRNRAP. The CDR3 sequence is 16 residues long. The CDR3 spells CASGLGLAESTDTQYF. The DNA for the CDR3 is TGTGCTAGTGGTTTGGGACTAGCGGAGAGCACAGATACGCAGTATTTT.

The chain couples TRBV9 to TRBJ2-1; 14 positions match TRBD2. CDR1 is SGDLS and CDR2 is YYNGEE in the germline V gene. This CDR3 has 15 residues. With V trimmed by 0 bases and J by 12 bases, 5 bases remained unmatched. The CDR3 DNA sequence: TGTGCCAGCAGCGTAGCCGGACTAGCGGGGGGTAGGCAGTTCTTC. Its translation is CASSVAGLAGGRQFF.

This chain joins TRBV6-2 or TRBV6-3 and TRBJ1-6; TRBD1 might be the D (6 bases). The ends were cut back, 4 bases at V and 11 bases at J, with 15 bases in the middle. The germline gives CDR1 MNHEY, CDR2 SVGEGT. CDR3 length: 14 residues. This CDR3 is CASSLSGGAAPLHF. DNA for the CDR3: TGTGCCAGCAGTTTATCGGGGGGCGCGGCACCCCTCCACTTT.

V is TRBV7-2 and J is TRBJ2-5; D is ambiguous. V lost 5 bases and J lost 5, with 6 bases in between. This CDR3 is 11 amino acids long. CDR1 and CDR2 (germline): SGHTA, FQGNSA. As DNA, the CDR3 is TGTGCCAGCAGCCCTCGGGAGACCCAGTACTTC. Translated: CASSPRETQYF.

The chain is built from TRBV7-2 and TRBJ2-2; D is ambiguous. The CDR3 covers 15 residues. Trimming shortened V by 8 bases and J by 2 bases, and 15 bases separated the two germline ends. Germline loops: CDR1 SGHTA, CDR2 FQGNSA. The CDR3 reads CASPLRSENTGELFF. The CDR3 DNA reads as TGTGCCAGCCCCCTTCGGTCTGAAAACACCGGGGAGCTGTTTTTT.

The J gene is TRBJ2-2, the V gene TRBV6-6; 7 bases match TRBD1. The CDR3 is 14 amino acids. V trimming: 5 bases; J trimming: 4 bases; junction bases outside the gene matches: 4. Germline CDR1 and CDR2: MNHNY and SVGAGI (reference sequence). The CDR3, as DNA: TGTGCCAGCAGTACGACAGGGCCCACCGGGGAGCTGTTTTTT. This codes for CASSTTGPTGELFF.